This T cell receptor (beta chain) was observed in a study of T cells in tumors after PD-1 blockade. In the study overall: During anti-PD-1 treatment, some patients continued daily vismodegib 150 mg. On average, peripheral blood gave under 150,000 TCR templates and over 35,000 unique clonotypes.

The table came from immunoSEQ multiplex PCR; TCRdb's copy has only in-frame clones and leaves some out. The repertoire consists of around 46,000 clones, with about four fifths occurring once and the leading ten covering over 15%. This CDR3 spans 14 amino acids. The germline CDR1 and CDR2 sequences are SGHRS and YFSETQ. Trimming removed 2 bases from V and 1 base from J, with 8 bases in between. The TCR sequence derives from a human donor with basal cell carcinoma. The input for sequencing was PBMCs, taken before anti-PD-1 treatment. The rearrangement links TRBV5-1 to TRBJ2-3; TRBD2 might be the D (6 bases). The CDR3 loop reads CASSLGGGTDTQYF. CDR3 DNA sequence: TGCGCCAGCAGCTTAGGCGGGGGCACAGATACGCAGTATTTT.